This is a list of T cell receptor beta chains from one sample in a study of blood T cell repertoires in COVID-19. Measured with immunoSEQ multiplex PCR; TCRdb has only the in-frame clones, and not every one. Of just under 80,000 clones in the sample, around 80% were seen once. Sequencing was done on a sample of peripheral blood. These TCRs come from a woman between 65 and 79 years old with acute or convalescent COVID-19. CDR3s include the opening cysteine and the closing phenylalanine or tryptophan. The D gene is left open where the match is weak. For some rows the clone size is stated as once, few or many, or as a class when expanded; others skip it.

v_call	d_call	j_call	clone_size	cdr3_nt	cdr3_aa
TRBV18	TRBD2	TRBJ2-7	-	TGTGCCAGCTCACCCCCCTTGCGGGCTAGCGGAAACTACGAGCAGTACTTC	CASSPPLRASGNYEQYF
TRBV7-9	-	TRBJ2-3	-	TGTGCCAGCGACGGACTGTACGATTACACAGATACGCAGTATTTT	CASDGLYDYTDTQYF
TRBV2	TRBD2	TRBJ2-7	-	TGTGCCAGCGAACTAGCGCCGAGCTCCTACGAGCAGTACTTC	CASELAPSSYEQYF
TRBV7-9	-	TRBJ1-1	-	TGTGCCAGCAGCTTTCAGGGCCGGGACACTGAAGCTTTCTTT	CASSFQGRDTEAFF
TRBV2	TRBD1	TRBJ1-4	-	TGTGCCAGCGTTGACAGGGGAGGGGAAAAACTGTTTTTT	CASVDRGGEKLFF
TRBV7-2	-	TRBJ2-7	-	TGTGCCAGCAGCCTCACAGGACAGAGCTACGAGCAGTACTTC	CASSLTGQSYEQYF
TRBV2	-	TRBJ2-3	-	TGTGCCAGCTCGGCCAATAGCGCAGATACGCAGTATTTT	CASSANSADTQYF
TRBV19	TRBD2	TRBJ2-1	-	TGTGCCAGTAGTAAGACCGGGACTAGCGGGAATTACAATGAGCAGTTCTTC	CASSKTGTSGNYNEQFF
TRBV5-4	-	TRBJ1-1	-	TGTGCCAGCAGCGTAGGAACAGCAATGAACACTGAAGCTTTCTTT	CASSVGTAMNTEAFF
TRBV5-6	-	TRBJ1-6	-	TGTGCCAGCAGCTGGATACAGGGCTATAATTCACCCCTCCACTTT	CASSWIQGYNSPLHF
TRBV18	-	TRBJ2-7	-	TGTGCCAGCTCACCAAAGGGGCCCGACGAGCAGTACTTC	CASSPKGPDEQYF
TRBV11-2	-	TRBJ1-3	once	TGTGCCAGCAGCAGAGGCAGGGGATCCTCTGGAAACACCATATATTTT	CASSRGRGSSGNTIYF
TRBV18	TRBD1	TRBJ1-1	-	TGTGCCAGCTCACCACCGTTGGGACAGGGGGGTCCGAACACTGAAGCTTTCTTT	CASSPPLGQGGPNTEAFF
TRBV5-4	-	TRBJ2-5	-	TGTGCCAGCAGCCAAGGACTGGGCCAAGAGACCCAGTACTTC	CASSQGLGQETQYF
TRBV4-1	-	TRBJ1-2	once	TGCGCCAGCAGCCAAGGGCGGTCGGCCTATGGCTACACCTTC	CASSQGRSAYGYTF
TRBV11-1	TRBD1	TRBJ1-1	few	TGTGCCAGCAGCTTACAGGGGGCAATTTGGAACACTGAAGCTTTCTTT	CASSLQGAIWNTEAFF
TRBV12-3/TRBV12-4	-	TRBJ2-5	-	TGTGCCAGCAGTTTTGACAGCCAAGAGACCCAGTACTTC	CASSFDSQETQYF
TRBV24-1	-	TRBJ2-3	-	TGTGCCACCAGTGATTCCGTACATACATCACCTGATACGCAGTATTTT	CATSDSVHTSPDTQYF
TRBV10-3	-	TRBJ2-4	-	TGTGCCATCAGTGGGAGCTCCCTGGGAAACATTCAGTACTTC	CAISGSSLGNIQYF
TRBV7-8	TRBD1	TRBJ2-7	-	TGTGCCAGCAGCTTAGCTTTACGGGACAGGGTCGAGGCCTCCGAGCAGTACTTC	CASSLALRDRVEASEQYF
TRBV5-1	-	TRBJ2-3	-	TGCGCCAGCAGAACCAATAGCGCTTGGAGGACAGATACGCAGTATTTT	CASRTNSAWRTDTQYF
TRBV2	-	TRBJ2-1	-	TGTGCCAGCACCGCACATAGCGGTAACAATGAGCAGTTCTTC	CASTAHSGNNEQFF
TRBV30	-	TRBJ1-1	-	TGTGCCTGGAGATACGACAGATTATACACTGAAGCTTTCTTT	CAWRYDRLYTEAFF
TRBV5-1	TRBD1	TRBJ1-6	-	TGCGCCAGCAGAGTTGCCGGGACAGGGGAATCACCCCTCCACTTT	CASRVAGTGESPLHF
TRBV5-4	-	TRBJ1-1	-	TGTGCCAGCAGCTCCTCCGGTCGCGTGAACACTGAAGCTTTCTTT	CASSSSGRVNTEAFF
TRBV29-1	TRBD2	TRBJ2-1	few	TGCAGCGGCGCCCGAGAGCGGGAGAATGAGCAGTTCTTC	CSGARERENEQFF
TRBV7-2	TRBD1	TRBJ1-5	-	TGTGCCAGCAGCTCAAGACAGGGACTTAATCAGCCCCAGCATTTT	CASSSRQGLNQPQHF
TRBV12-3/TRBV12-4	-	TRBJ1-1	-	TGTGCCAGCAGTTTAGCCCGGGACACTGAAGCTTTCTTT	CASSLARDTEAFF
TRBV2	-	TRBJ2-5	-	TGTGCCAGCAGTACAGATCATACAGGGCCAGGAAAGACCCAGTACTTC	CASSTDHTGPGKTQYF
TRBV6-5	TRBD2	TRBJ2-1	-	TGTGCCAGCAGTTACTCGTGGACTAGCGCAAACAATGAGCAGTTCTTC	CASSYSWTSANNEQFF
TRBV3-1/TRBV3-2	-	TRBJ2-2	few	TGTGCCAGCAGCCAAGCTCACGGCGGGGAGCTGTTTTTT	CASSQAHGGELFF
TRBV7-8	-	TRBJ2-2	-	TGTGCCAGCAGCCCGGGACAGAACACCGGGGAGCTGTTTTTT	CASSPGQNTGELFF
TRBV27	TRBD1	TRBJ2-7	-	TGTGCCAGCAGTTCCTCTGGGACAGGGAGCTCCTACGAGCAGTACTTC	CASSSSGTGSSYEQYF
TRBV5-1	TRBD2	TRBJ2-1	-	TGCGCCAGCAGCTTAGCGGGAGAATCCTACAATGAGCAGTTCTTC	CASSLAGESYNEQFF
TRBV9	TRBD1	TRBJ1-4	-	TGTGCCAGCAGCCCGCAGACAGGGTTATTTGAAAAACTGTTTTTT	CASSPQTGLFEKLFF
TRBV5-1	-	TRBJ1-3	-	TGCGCCAGCAGCTTGGACTGGAACACCATATATTTT	CASSLDWNTIYF
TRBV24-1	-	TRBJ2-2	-	TGTGCCACCAGTGCCTCACAGACCGGGGAGCTGTTTTTT	CATSASQTGELFF
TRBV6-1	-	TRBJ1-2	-	TGTGCCAGCAGTGAAGCATGGGGAGTTGGCTATGGCTACACCTTC	CASSEAWGVGYGYTF
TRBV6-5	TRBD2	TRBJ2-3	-	TGTGCCAGCAGTTACGGACTAGCGGGGATAAAGGATACGCAGTATTTT	CASSYGLAGIKDTQYF
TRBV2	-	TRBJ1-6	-	TGTGCCAGCAAACAGGAAAATAATTCACCCCTCCACTTT	CASKQENNSPLHF
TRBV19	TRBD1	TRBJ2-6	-	TGTGCCAGTAGTAAACAGGGGTCTGGGGCCAACGTCCTGACTTTC	CASSKQGSGANVLTF
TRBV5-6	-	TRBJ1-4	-	TGTGCCAGCAGCTTGAAAGGGGGTAGGATTAATGAAAAACTGTTTTTT	CASSLKGGRINEKLFF
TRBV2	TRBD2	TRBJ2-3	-	TGTGCCAGCAGTGACGCACTAGCGGGAACAGATACGCAGTATTTT	CASSDALAGTDTQYF
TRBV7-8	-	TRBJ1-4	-	TGTGCCAGCAGCTCTGCCCTATCAACTAATGAAAAACTGTTTTTT	CASSSALSTNEKLFF
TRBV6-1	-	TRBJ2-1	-	TGTGCCAGCAGTGGGGGGTGGGACACCAGCTCCTACAATGAGCAGTTCTTC	CASSGGWDTSSYNEQFF
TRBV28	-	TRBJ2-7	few	TGTGCCAGCAGTTTCCCCCATTCCCCGGGCGAGCAGTACTTC	CASSFPHSPGEQYF
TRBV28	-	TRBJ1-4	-	TGTGCCAGCAGCCCCCCCTCGGAGGAAATTAATGAAAAACTGTTTTTT	CASSPPSEEINEKLFF
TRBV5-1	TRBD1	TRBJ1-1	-	TGCGCCAGCAGCGGGGGGACAGGGAACACTGAAGCTTTCTTT	CASSGGTGNTEAFF
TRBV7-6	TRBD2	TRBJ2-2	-	TGTGCCAGCAGCTTAATATCCGGGACTAGCGGCACCGGGGAGCTGTTTTTT	CASSLISGTSGTGELFF
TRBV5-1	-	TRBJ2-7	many	TGCGCCAGCAGCTTGGGTAACGAGCAGTACTTC	CASSLGNEQYF
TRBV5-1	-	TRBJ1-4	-	TGCGCCAGCAGCCTAGCTGCAGGAACTAATGAAAAACTGTTTTTT	CASSLAAGTNEKLFF